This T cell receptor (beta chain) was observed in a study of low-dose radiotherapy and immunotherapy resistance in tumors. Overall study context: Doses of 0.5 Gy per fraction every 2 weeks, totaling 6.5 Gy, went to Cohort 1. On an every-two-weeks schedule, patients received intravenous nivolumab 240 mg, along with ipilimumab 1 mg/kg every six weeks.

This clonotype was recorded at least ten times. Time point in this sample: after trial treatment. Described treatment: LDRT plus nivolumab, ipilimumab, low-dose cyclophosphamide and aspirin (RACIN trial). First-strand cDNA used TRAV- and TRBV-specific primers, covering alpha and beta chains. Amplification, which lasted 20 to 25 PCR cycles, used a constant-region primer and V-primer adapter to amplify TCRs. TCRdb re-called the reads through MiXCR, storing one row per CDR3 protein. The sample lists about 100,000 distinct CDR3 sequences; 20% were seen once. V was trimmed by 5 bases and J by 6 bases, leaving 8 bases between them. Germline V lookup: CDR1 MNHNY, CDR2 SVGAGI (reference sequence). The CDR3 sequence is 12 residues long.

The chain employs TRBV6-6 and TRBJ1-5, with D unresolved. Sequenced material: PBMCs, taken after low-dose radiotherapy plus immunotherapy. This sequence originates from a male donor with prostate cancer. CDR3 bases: TGTGCCAGCAGTCTCTGGGGTCAGCCCCAGCATTTT. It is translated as CASSLWGQPQHF.